These 10 T cell receptor beta chains originate from one sample sequenced in a study of cytomegalovirus exposure and HLA in healthy donors. Amplification used 60 Vbeta primers and 13 Jbeta primers. Using immunoSEQ multiplex PCR, the repertoire was profiled, and TCRdb retains in-frame clones only, with some absent. The sample shows 150,000 or so clones, roughly 77% of them seen only once. Sequencing was carried out using PBMCs. All receptors derive from a man aged 18 to 35 in good health and CMV-seropositive.

The rearrangement uses TRBV6-1 and TRBJ1-2, with 7 bases lining up with TRBD1. The V gene's germline CDR1 is MNHNS and CDR2 SASEGT. Germline trimming cut 6 bases from V and 4 bases from J; bases unmatched to any gene: 11. CDR3 length: 15 residues. The CDR3 here is CASRSQQGLSYGYTF. The CDR3 DNA sequence: TGTGCCAGCAGAAGTCAACAGGGGTTAAGCTATGGCTACACCTTC.

The chain recombines TRBV4-1 with TRBJ1-2, with 8 positions matching TRBD1. The CDR3 sequence is 16 residues long. Trimming took 2 bases from V and 5 from J; bases not matched to a gene: 10. Germline CDR1 reads MGHRA; CDR2 reads YSYEKL. This chain's CDR3 is CASSQRQGSPPYGYTF. The CDR3 bases are TGCGCCAGCAGCCAAAGACAGGGGAGTCCTCCTTATGGCTACACCTTC.

The rearrangement uses TRBV18 and TRBJ2-1; 16 bases fit TRBD2. This CDR3 comprises 19 residues. Looked up from germline, CDR1 is KGHSH and CDR2 is LQKENI. With 1 base clipped from V and 0 bases from J, the junction kept 3 bases outside the gene matches. The CDR3 spells CASSPRGLAGGNSYNEQFF. The CDR3 DNA is TGTGCCAGCTCACCACGGGGACTAGCGGGAGGGAACTCCTACAATGAGCAGTTCTTC.

V is TRBV30 and J is TRBJ2-1; 9 bases agree with TRBD2. The J segment lost 15 bases and the V segment lost 3 bases, leaving 6 bases of the junction unmatched. This CDR3 spans 11 amino acids. Germline CDR1 and CDR2: GTSNPN and SVGIG (reference sequence). This CDR3 reads CAWRSGRSLFF. The CDR3 DNA is TGTGCCTGGAGGAGCGGGAGGTCTTTGTTCTTC.

There are a few counts of this clone. The chain combines TRBV7-2 with TRBJ1-1; tentative D call: TRBD1 (6 bases). Germline-derived CDR1 and CDR2 are SGHTA and FQGNSA. The ends were cut back, 3 bases at V and 8 bases at J, with 19 bases in the middle. The length of the CDR3 is 15 residues. CDR3 sequence: CASSFGGQTVHEAFF. CDR3 nucleotide sequence: TGTGCCAGCAGCTTCGGGGGGCAGACCGTTCACGAAGCTTTCTTT.

This rearrangement joins TRBV7-6 to TRBJ2-3; D unresolved. Looked up from germline, CDR1 is SGHVS and CDR2 is FNYEAQ. The CDR3 has 15 residues. V was cut by 0 bases and J by 2 bases, with 9 bases left in between. The CDR3 reads CASSLALADTDTQYF. The CDR3 DNA reads TGTGCCAGCAGCTTAGCGCTGGCCGACACAGATACGCAGTATTTT.

The V call is TRBV4-1, the J call TRBJ2-7; TRBD2 matches 11 bases. This CDR3 region has 14 residues. CDR1 is MGHRA and CDR2 is YSYEKL in the germline V gene. With 0 bases clipped from V and 6 bases from J, the junction kept 1 base outside the gene matches. The CDR3 DNA reads as TGCGCCAGCAGCCAAGATAGCGGGAGGGCCGAGCAGTACTTC. It translates to CASSQDSGRAEQYF.

The V call is TRBV4-1, the J call TRBJ1-5, with D tentatively TRBD1 (6 bases). Trimming took off 4 bases at V and 0 bases at J, with 10 bases between the two ends. Germline loops: CDR1 MGHRA, CDR2 YSYEKL. This CDR3 has 15 residues. The chain's CDR3 is CASSLRTASNQPQHF. DNA for the CDR3: TGCGCCAGCAGCCTCCGGACAGCTAGCAATCAGCCCCAGCATTTT.

The chain links TRBV27 to TRBJ2-7; D remains unclear. Germline CDR1 is MNHEY and CDR2 is SMNVEV (reference sequence). This CDR3 region has 13 residues. The ends were cut back, 2 bases at V and 0 bases at J, with 5 bases in the middle. The CDR3 here is CASSLDISYEQYF. DNA of the CDR3: TGTGCCAGCAGTTTAGACATCTCCTACGAGCAGTACTTC.

The gene calls are TRBV7-2 and TRBJ2-1; TRBD2 agrees at 15 bases. V lost 5 bases and J lost 7; bases outside the gene matches: 6. In germline, CDR1 is SGHTA, CDR2 FQGNSA. The CDR3 covers 16 residues. The CDR3 loop is CASSHLGTSGRNEQFF. CDR3 in DNA: TGTGCCAGCAGCCATCTAGGGACTAGCGGGAGGAATGAGCAGTTCTTC. Combining the CDR3 with reference TRBV7-2 and TRBJ2-1 gives the whole variable domain GAGVSQSPSNKVTEKGKDVELRCDPISGHTALYWYRQSLGQGLEFLIYFQGNSAPDKSGLPSDRFSAERTGGSVSTLTIQRTQQEDSAVYLCASSHLGTSGRNEQFFGPGTRLTVL.